A single sample gave rise to the 25 T cell receptor beta chains below, sequenced in a study of patients and donors after allogeneic stem cell transplantation. TCRdb passed the RT-PCR reads through MiXCR, listing each CDR3 protein once. The profile shows over 200,000 distinct CDR3 sequences, around two fifths of them singletons. Sequenced: blood, either unsorted or a sorted T cell fraction (not recorded which). The receptor set was obtained from a human donor who was either an allogeneic HSCT recipient or a stem cell or donor lymphocyte infusion donor (not recorded which). It is not recorded whose cells these are; they may come from a transplant donor.

In this sample, this clonotype turned up a few times. The chain couples TRBV25-1 to TRBJ1-5; TRBD1 matches 7 bases. The trim removed 2 bases at V and 4 bases at J, leaving 5 bases unmatched. The CDR3 totals 15 residues. From germline, CDR1 is MGHDK and CDR2 SYGVNS. The CDR3 sequence is CASSEQGGANQPQHF. The CDR3 DNA sequence: TGTGCCAGCAGTGAACAGGGGGGGGCAAATCAGCCCCAGCATTTT.

In its sample, this clonotype was seen a few times. The genes are TRBV28 and TRBJ1-5; D may be TRBD1 (5 bases). The V gene's germline CDR1 is MDHEN and CDR2 SYDVKM. Trimming took off 7 bases at V and 0 bases at J, with 16 bases between the two ends. CDR3 length: 16 residues. CDR3 sequence (DNA): TGTGCCAGCATCCTTGGGGGGTACTATAGCAATCAGCCCCAGCATTTT. Protein sequence: CASILGGYYSNQPQHF.

This clonotype was detected many times. The V call is TRBV5-1, the J call TRBJ1-5; 9 nucleotides align to TRBD1. This CDR3 has 15 residues. CDR1 and CDR2 from the germline V gene are SGHRS and YFSETQ. V shed 0 bases, J shed 9 bases, and the junction held 7 bases outside the gene matches. The CDR3 nucleotides read TGCGCCAGCAGCTTGGCCGGGGACAGGGCTTGGCCCCAGCATTTT. Residues: CASSLAGDRAWPQHF.

The chain is built from TRBV6-5 and TRBJ1-2, with 11 bases matching TRBD1. In germline, CDR1 is MNHEY, CDR2 SVGAGI. The CDR3 totals 13 residues. V gave up 6 bases and J gave up 8 bases; unmatched junction bases: 5. The CDR3 DNA is TGTGCCAGCAGCCGGGGACAGGGGGGCGGCTACACCTTC. Translating gives CASSRGQGGGYTF.

This clonotype has a count of ten or more. Here the CDR3 reads CASSLEGYTF. The CDR3, as DNA: TGTGCCAGCAGTTTGGAGGGCTACACCTTC. The V gene is TRBV28, the J gene TRBJ1-2; D is unclear. The CDR3 extends over 10 amino acids. Germline V lookup: CDR1 MDHEN, CDR2 SYDVKM. With 3 bases removed from V and 8 bases from J, the gap between germline ends came to 4 bases.

This clonotype was seen only once. CDR3 sequence reads: CASSVEVGRVYEQYF. DNA of the CDR3: TGTGCCAGCAGCGTAGAAGTGGGAAGAGTCTACGAGCAGTACTTC. This chain connects TRBV9 to TRBJ2-7; the D is unclear. Trimming pared 0 bases from V and 3 bases from J, leaving 13 bases between. Per the germline V gene, CDR1 is SGDLS and CDR2 is YYNGEE. This CDR3 spans 15 amino acids.

This clonotype was counted a few times. This rearrangement joins TRBV6-5 to TRBJ1-6; D gene unclear. There are 14 residues in the CDR3. V dropped 5 bases and J dropped 7 bases, with 12 bases sitting between them. Per the germline V gene, CDR1 is MNHEY and CDR2 is SVGAGI. The CDR3 bases are TGTGCCAGCAGTCCGTTTCGTGGCAATTCACCCCTCCACTTT. Translated: CASSPFRGNSPLHF.

Note on this clonotype: Compared with germline, one end of the junction differs, possibly owing to a read error. This rearrangement joins TRBV5-1 to TRBJ2-3; D unresolved. The CDR3 runs to 13 residues. Germline V lookup: CDR1 SGHRS, CDR2 YFSETQ. The CDR3 sequence is CASTLGGTDTQYF. The CDR3 DNA is TGCGCCAGCACCTTGGGTGGCACAGATACGCAGTATTTT. Full variable domain (remainder filled in from reference TRBV5-1 and TRBJ2-3): KAGVTQTPRYLIKTRGQQVTLSCSPISGHRSVSWYQQTPGQGLQFLFEYFSETQRNKGNFPGRFSGRQFSNSRSEMNVSTLELGDSALYLCASTLGGTDTQYFGPGTRLTVL.

This sequence joins TRBV30 and TRBJ1-3; unclear D gene. The germline gives CDR1 GTSNPN, CDR2 SVGIG (reference sequence). The CDR3 runs to 13 residues. V lost 2 bases and J 3 bases, leaving 8 bases between the germline ends. The CDR3 spells CAWSLRSGNTIYF. In nucleotides, the CDR3 is TGTGCCTGGAGTCTCAGGAGTGGAAACACCATATATTTT. Using reference TRBV30 and TRBJ1-3 for the parts outside the CDR3, the full variable domain is SQTIHQWPATLVQPVGSPLSLECTVEGTSNPNLYWYRQAAGRGLQLLFYSVGIGQISSEVPQNLSASRPQDRQFILSSKKLLLSDSGFYLCAWSLRSGNTIYFGEGSWLTVV.

V gene TRBV29-1 combines with J gene TRBJ1-2; D ambiguous. Germline CDR1 reads SQVTM; CDR2 reads ANQGSEA. The CDR3 spans 14 residues. V shed 3 bases and J shed 5 bases, with 16 bases lying between them. CDR3 sequence (DNA): TGCAGCGTTGATTGTCGGAGGGCCCCTTATGGCTACACCTTC. Its protein product is CSVDCRRAPYGYTF.

The chain employs TRBV12-3 or TRBV12-4 and TRBJ1-2; possible D gene TRBD1, 5 bases. The CDR3 has 13 amino acids. The V end was cut by 3 bases, the J end by 5 bases, with 10 bases between. The CDR3 is CASSFGAVYGYTF. In DNA form, the CDR3 reads TGTGCCAGCAGTTTTGGGGCCGTATATGGCTACACCTTC.

CDR3 DNA sequence: TGTGCCAGCAGCTTAGTTGCAGGGGGCGAGACTGCTTTCTTT. The encoded protein is CASSLVAGGETAFF. The genes are TRBV7-9 and TRBJ1-1, with 8 positions matching TRBD1. Germline V gene sequence: CDR1 SEHNR, CDR2 FQNEAQ (reference sequence). The CDR3 covers 14 residues. The V segment lost 1 base and the J segment 11 bases; nucleotides outside the gene matches: 9.

With regard to this clonotype: One junction end does not reproduce the germline sequence, and a read error may be involved. The chain is built from TRBV5-1 and TRBJ1-2; no reliable D call. This CDR3 comprises 14 residues. Germline V lookup: CDR1 SGHRS, CDR2 YFSETQ. Written as DNA, the CDR3 is TGTGCCAGCAGCTTAGCAGGCGGGGACTATGGCTACACCTTC. It yields the protein CASSLAGGDYGYTF.

This clonotype has just a few counts. V is TRBV6-1 and J is TRBJ1-4, with D possibly TRBD1 on 5 matching bases. The V gene's germline CDR1 is MNHNS and CDR2 SASEGT. This CDR3 is 13 amino acids long. V gave up 8 bases and J gave up 1 base, with 8 bases separating them. CDR3 bases: TGTGCCAGCCGAGGACAAACTAATGAAAAACTGTTTTTT. This sequence encodes CASRGQTNEKLFF.

The chain combines TRBV7-9 with TRBJ1-3; possible D gene TRBD1, 5 bases. The V gene lost 3 bases and the J gene lost 4 bases, with 10 bases spanning the gap. Germline loops: CDR1 SEHNR, CDR2 FQNEAQ (reference sequence). The CDR3 covers 14 residues. The DNA for the CDR3 is TGTGCCAGCAGCTTTTCAGGGCAAGGAAACACCATATATTTT. Translating gives CASSFSGQGNTIYF.

The V and J genes are TRBV4-3 and TRBJ2-5; D could derive from TRBD1 or TRBD2 (5 bases each). In germline, CDR1 is LGHNA, CDR2 YSLEER. V was trimmed by 1 base and J by 5 bases, leaving 11 bases between them. The CDR3 has 14 residues. CDR3 DNA sequence: TGCGCCAGCAGCCAAGGGGTAGGGGACGAGACCCAGTACTTC. This sequence encodes CASSQGVGDETQYF.

The chain uses TRBV12-3 or TRBV12-4 and TRBJ2-5; D possibly corresponds to TRBD2 (7 bases). This CDR3 has 14 residues. Trimming stripped 5 bases from V and 2 bases from J, with 12 bases between. CDR3 amino acids: CASSQGGGQETQYF. The DNA for the CDR3 is TGTGCCAGCAGTCAAGGGGGGGGGCAAGAGACCCAGTACTTC.

The chain is built from TRBV5-4 and TRBJ1-1, with D possibly being TRBD1 (6 bases). This CDR3 comprises 18 residues. V was shortened by 4 bases and J by 0 bases, with 22 bases between the two germline ends. Germline CDR1 SGHNT, CDR2 YYREEE (reference sequence). The CDR3 protein is CASSPDLILTGMNTEAFF. The CDR3 region has the DNA TGTGCCAGCAGCCCGGATCTCATCCTTACAGGGATGAACACTGAAGCTTTCTTT. Variable domain in full (rest from reference TRBV5-4 and TRBJ1-1): ETGVTQSPTHLIKTRGQQVTLRCSSQSGHNTVSWYQQALGQGPQFIFQYYREEENGRGNFPPRFSGLQFPNYSSELNVNALELDDSALYLCASSPDLILTGMNTEAFFGQGTRLTVV.

The rearrangement links TRBV7-2 to TRBJ2-5; D tentatively reads TRBD1 or TRBD2 (5 bases each). Germline assignment: CDR1 SGHTA and CDR2 FQGNSA. This CDR3 has 16 residues. V was shortened by 2 bases and J by 1 base, with 14 bases between the two germline ends. As DNA, the CDR3 is TGTGCCAGCAGCTTACGGGACCGAGTCTTCCAAGAGACCCAGTACTTC. Its protein product is CASSLRDRVFQETQYF.

The CDR3: CASSQDLEGTINYNEQFF. CDR3 coding DNA: TGTGCCAGCAGCCAAGATCTGGAGGGAACCATTAACTACAATGAGCAGTTCTTC. The chain links TRBV4-2 to TRBJ2-1; D possibly corresponds to TRBD2 (6 bases). V lost 0 bases to trimming and J lost 3 bases, with 18 bases between them. CDR1 and CDR2 (germline): LGHNA, YNFKEQ. This CDR3 has 18 residues.

A few counts support this clonotype. The chain combines TRBV29-1 with TRBJ1-4; D is perhaps TRBD1 (6 bases). Germline CDR1 reads SQVTM; CDR2 reads ANQGSEA. V shed 5 bases and J shed 8 bases, with 9 bases lying between them. The length of the CDR3 is 11 residues. CDR3 region: CSVYRAEKLFF. The CDR3 nucleotides read TGCAGCGTTTACAGGGCCGAAAAACTGTTTTTT. The full variable domain, with the rest looked up from reference TRBV29-1 and TRBJ1-4, is SAVISQKPSRDICQRGTSLTIQCQVDSQVTMMFWYRQQPGQSLTLIATANQGSEATYESGFVIDKFPISRPNLTFSTLTVSNMSPEDSSIYLCSVYRAEKLFFGSGTQLSVL.

The chain has TRBV6-1 and TRBJ1-1; D gene unclear. CDR3 length equals 14 residues. Germline values: CDR1 MNHNS, CDR2 SASEGT. The V end was cut by 8 bases, the J end by 1 base, with 14 bases between. The CDR3 nucleotides are TGTGCCAGCGGCCAGACACCTTGGAACACTGAAGCTTTCTTT. Residues: CASGQTPWNTEAFF.

V usage is TRBV20-1 and J usage is TRBJ2-3, with D uncertain. Germline V gene data show CDR1 as DFQATT and CDR2 as SNEGSKA (reference sequence). V was trimmed by 3 bases and J by 2 bases, leaving 12 bases between them. The CDR3 has 14 amino acids. CDR3 nucleotide sequence: TGCAGTGCTAGCCAGATTAACCCCACAGATACGCAGTATTTT. Its translation is CSASQINPTDTQYF.

This clonotype occurred a few times. The V and J genes are TRBV7-9 and TRBJ2-3; D perhaps matches TRBD1 (6 bases). Germline CDR1 SEHNR, CDR2 FQNEAQ (reference sequence). Trimming took off 4 bases at V and 3 bases at J, with 11 bases between the two ends. The CDR3 consists of 14 residues. CDR3 sequence (DNA): TGTGCCAGCAGCTCCGTCGGACAGACAGATACGCAGTATTTT. Translated, it gives CASSSVGQTDTQYF.

This clonotype has just a few counts. This chain joins TRBV5-6 and TRBJ1-4; no clear D. The CDR3 is made up of 15 amino acids. Germline assignment: CDR1 SGHDT and CDR2 YYEEEE. With 4 bases removed from V and 0 bases from J, the gap between germline ends came to 10 bases. CDR3 coding DNA: TGTGCCAGCAGCCTCATCTCCGCAACTAATGAAAAACTGTTTTTT. Encoded protein: CASSLISATNEKLFF.